Listed below are T cell receptor beta chains from one sample, sequenced in a study of identical twins. TCRdb processed the 5' RACE reads anew with MiXCR; each CDR3 protein has one entry. The table includes 260,000 or so distinct CDR3 sequences, about 7.5% detected once. This sample also belongs to another study, concerning yellow fever vaccine responses in identical twins.

The sample was CD8+ T cells sorted from blood. The origin of the receptors is a woman in her late teens or twenties in good health. The CDR3 runs from the conserved cysteine through the conserved F or W. A D gene is named only where the DNA matches it firmly.

TRBV29-1	12	TRBJ1-1	.	CSVEVDTTEAFF
TRBV12-3/TRBV12-4	13	TRBJ2-7	.	CASRSGGVSKQYF
TRBV12-3/TRBV12-4	13	TRBJ1-5	.	CASSPLGRRVQHF
TRBV3-1	16	TRBJ2-1	TRBD2	CASSQKGLVSYNEQFF
TRBV4-1	15	TRBJ2-2	.	CASSRRAGNTGELFF
TRBV12-3/TRBV12-4	12	TRBJ2-5	.	CASSFSQETQYF
TRBV11-2	15	TRBJ2-3	.	CASSPFTGNDDTQYF
TRBV7-9	14	TRBJ2-7	TRBD2	CASTPAAGMYEQYF
TRBV19	18	TRBJ2-4	TRBD2	CASSRPGLAEKGEDIQYF
TRBV6-5	18	TRBJ2-5	TRBD1	CASSYFGITRQGHETQYF
TRBV28	16	TRBJ2-5	TRBD1	CASSLNPGQVQETQYF
TRBV28	13	TRBJ2-7	.	CASSFGGTYEQYF
TRBV7-9	16	TRBJ2-1	TRBD2	CASTTSGGSSYNEQFF
TRBV29-1	21	TRBJ2-1	TRBD1	CSADGDRGERGSRHRNNEQFF
TRBV9	15	TRBJ2-1	TRBD2	CASSVSSGSYNEQFF
TRBV5-6	15	TRBJ2-7	.	CASSSRDRPSYEQYF
TRBV7-9	15	TRBJ2-3	TRBD2	CASGSLAGGTDTQYF
TRBV27	13	TRBJ1-1	.	CASSVNSGTEAFF
TRBV4-1	17	TRBJ2-3	TRBD2	CASSHPTTSGSTDTQYF
TRBV15	17	TRBJ1-6	.	CATSGGYLHSYNSPLHF
TRBV12-3/TRBV12-4	15	TRBJ2-5	TRBD1	CASSPHRTGHKTQYF
TRBV6-4	16	TRBJ2-1	.	CASSDSHSGSYNEQFF
TRBV27	16	TRBJ2-7	.	CASSPSGGSRTYEQYF
TRBV3-1	11	TRBJ1-2	.	CASSPPYGYTF
TRBV2	14	TRBJ2-1	TRBD1	CATRGDRVGNEQFF
TRBV6-1	14	TRBJ2-7	TRBD1	CASSHGQGAAEQYF
TRBV28	18	TRBJ2-3	TRBD2	CASSLKSGGGQRADTQYF
TRBV15	15	TRBJ1-1	TRBD1	CATSRDRALNTEAFF
TRBV7-2	17	TRBJ2-2	TRBD2	CASSFGWLAGEVGELFF
TRBV29-1	12	TRBJ1-1	.	CSVGGVNTEAFF
TRBV27	14	TRBJ2-1	.	CASALGGAFNEQFF